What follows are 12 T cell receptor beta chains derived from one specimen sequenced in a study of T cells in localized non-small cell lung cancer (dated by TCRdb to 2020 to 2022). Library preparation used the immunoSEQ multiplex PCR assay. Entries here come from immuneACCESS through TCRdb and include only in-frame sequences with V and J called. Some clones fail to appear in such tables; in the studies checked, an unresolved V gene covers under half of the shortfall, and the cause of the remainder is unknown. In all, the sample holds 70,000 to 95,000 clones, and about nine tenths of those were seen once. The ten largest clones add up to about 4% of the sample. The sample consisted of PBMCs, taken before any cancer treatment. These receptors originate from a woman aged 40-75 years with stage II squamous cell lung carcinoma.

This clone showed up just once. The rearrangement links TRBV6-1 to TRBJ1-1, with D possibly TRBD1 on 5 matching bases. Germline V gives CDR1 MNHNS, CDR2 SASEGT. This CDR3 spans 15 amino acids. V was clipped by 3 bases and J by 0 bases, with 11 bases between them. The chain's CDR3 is CASSDGQSLNTEAFF. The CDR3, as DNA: TGTGCCAGCAGTGATGGACAATCCTTGAACACTGAAGCTTTCTTT.

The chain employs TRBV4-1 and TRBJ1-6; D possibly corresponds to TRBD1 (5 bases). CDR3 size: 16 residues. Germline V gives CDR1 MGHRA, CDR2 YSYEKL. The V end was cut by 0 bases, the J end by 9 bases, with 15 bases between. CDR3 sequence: CASSQEGRSRGSPLHF. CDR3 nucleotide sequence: TGCGCCAGCAGCCAAGAGGGGCGGTCTAGGGGTTCACCCCTCCACTTT.

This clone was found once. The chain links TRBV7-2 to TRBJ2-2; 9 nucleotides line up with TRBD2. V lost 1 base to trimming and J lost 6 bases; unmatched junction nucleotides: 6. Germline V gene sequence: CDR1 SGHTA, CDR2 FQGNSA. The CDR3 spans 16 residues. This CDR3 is CASSLVAGGLAGELFF. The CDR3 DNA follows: TGTGCCAGCAGCTTAGTGGCGGGAGGGCTGGCCGGGGAGCTGTTTTTT.

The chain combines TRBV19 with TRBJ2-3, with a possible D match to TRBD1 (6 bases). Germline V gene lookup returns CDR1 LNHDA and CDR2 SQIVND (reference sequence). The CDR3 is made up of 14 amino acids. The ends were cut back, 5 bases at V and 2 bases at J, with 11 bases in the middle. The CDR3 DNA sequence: TGTGCCAGTAGTCTCAGGGGCTACACAGATACGCAGTATTTT. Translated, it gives CASSLRGYTDTQYF.

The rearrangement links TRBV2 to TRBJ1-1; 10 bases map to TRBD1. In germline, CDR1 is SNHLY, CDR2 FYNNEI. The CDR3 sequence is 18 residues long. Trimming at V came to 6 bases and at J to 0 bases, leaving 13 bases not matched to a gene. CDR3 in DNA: TGTGCCAGCAGCCACACAGGAGACAGGGGGCTTGTGAACACTGAAGCTTTCTTT. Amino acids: CASSHTGDRGLVNTEAFF.

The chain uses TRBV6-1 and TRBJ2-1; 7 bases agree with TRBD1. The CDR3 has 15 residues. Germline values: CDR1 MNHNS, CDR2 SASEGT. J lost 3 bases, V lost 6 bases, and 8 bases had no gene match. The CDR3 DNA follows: TGTGCCAGCAGCGTAAAAGGGGACAGCTACAATGAGCAGTTCTTC. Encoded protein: CASSVKGDSYNEQFF.

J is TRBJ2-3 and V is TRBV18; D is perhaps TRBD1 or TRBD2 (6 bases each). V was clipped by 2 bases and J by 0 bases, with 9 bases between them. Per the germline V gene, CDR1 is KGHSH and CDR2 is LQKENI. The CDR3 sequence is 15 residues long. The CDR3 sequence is CASSPRGVSTDTQYF. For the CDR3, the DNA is TGTGCCAGCTCACCAAGGGGGGTAAGCACAGATACGCAGTATTTT.

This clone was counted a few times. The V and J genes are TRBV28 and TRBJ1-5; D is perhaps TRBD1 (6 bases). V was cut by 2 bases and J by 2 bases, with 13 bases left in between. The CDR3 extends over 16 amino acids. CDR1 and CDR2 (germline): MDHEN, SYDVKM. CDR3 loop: CASSLITGMGNQPQHF. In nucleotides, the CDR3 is TGTGCCAGCAGTTTAATCACAGGGATGGGCAATCAGCCCCAGCATTTT. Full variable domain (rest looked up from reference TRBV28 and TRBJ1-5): DVKVTQSSRYLVKRTGEKVFLECVQDMDHENMFWYRQDPGLGLRLIYFSYDVKMKEKGDIPEGYSVSREKKERFSLILESASTNQTSMYLCASSLITGMGNQPQHFGDGTRLSIL.

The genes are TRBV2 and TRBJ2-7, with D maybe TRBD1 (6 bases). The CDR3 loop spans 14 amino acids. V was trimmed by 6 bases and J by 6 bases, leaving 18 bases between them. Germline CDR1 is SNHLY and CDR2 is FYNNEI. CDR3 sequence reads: CASSVQGPAGEQYF. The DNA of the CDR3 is TGTGCCAGCAGCGTACAGGGTCCGGCGGGCGAGCAGTACTTC.

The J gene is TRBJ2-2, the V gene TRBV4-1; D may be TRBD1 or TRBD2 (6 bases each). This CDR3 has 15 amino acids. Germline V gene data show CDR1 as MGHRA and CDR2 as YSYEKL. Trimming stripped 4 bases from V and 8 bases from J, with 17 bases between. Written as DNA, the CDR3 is TGCGCCAGCAGCCCAAGTTGGGGGGCTTGGGGGGAGCTGTTTTTT. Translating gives CASSPSWGAWGELFF.

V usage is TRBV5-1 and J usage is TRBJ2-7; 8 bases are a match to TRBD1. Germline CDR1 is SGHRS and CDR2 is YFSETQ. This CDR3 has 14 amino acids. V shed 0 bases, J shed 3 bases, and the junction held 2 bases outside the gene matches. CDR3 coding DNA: TGCGCCAGCAGCTTGGTAGGACAGGGCTACGAGCAGTACTTC. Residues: CASSLVGQGYEQYF. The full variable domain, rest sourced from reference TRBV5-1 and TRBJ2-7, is KAGVTQTPRYLIKTRGQQVTLSCSPISGHRSVSWYQQTPGQGLQFLFEYFSETQRNKGNFPGRFSGRQFSNSRSEMNVSTLELGDSALYLCASSLVGQGYEQYFGPGTRLTVT.

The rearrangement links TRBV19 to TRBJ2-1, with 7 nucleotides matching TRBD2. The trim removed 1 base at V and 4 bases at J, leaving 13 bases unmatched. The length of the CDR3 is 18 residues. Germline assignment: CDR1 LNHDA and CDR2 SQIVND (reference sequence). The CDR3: CASSIVLAAMGPYNEQFF. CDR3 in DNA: TGTGCCAGTAGTATAGTGCTAGCGGCAATGGGCCCATACAATGAGCAGTTCTTC.